Below are 25 T cell receptor beta chains sequenced from a single sample in a study of blood T cell repertoires in COVID-19. Here immunoSEQ multiplex PCR was the method, and the copy in TCRdb shows in-frame clones only, minus some. The sample has under 200,000 clones, about 85% seen once; the top ten hold roughly 24%. Material for sequencing was peripheral blood. The receptors originated from a man between 60 and 75 years old with acute or convalescent COVID-19.

The chain carries TRBV9 and TRBJ1-2; D is perhaps TRBD1 (6 bases). The CDR3 totals 15 residues. V gave up 0 bases and J gave up 7 bases, with 16 bases separating them. Looked up from germline, CDR1 is SGDLS and CDR2 is YYNGEE. The CDR3 nucleotides read TGTGCCAGCAGCGTAGCAGCAGGGGCCGTGACTGGCTACACCTTC. As protein: CASSVAAGAVTGYTF.

This chain links TRBV5-1 with TRBJ2-5; 9 bases map to TRBD2. The CDR3 runs 14 residues. The germline gives CDR1 SGHRS, CDR2 YFSETQ. With V trimmed by 4 bases and J by 1 base, 2 bases remained unmatched. In nucleotides, the CDR3 is TGCGCCAGCAGCCAGACTAGCGGCCAAGAGACCCAGTACTTC. As protein: CASSQTSGQETQYF.

V gene TRBV9 combines with J gene TRBJ2-3; maybe TRBD2 (5 bases). V shed 0 bases and J shed 2 bases, with 16 bases lying between them. The CDR3 totals 17 residues. CDR1 is SGDLS, CDR2 YYNGEE, per germline. The DNA of the CDR3 is TGTGCCAGCAGCGTAGCCGAGGGTGGGCGGCCCACAGATACGCAGTATTTT. Encoded protein: CASSVAEGGRPTDTQYF. Supplemented by reference TRBV9 and TRBJ2-3, the full variable domain reads DSGVTQTPKHLITATGQRVTLRCSPRSGDLSVYWYQQSLDQGLQFLIQYYNGEERAKGNILERFSAQQFPDLHSELNLSSLELGDSALYFCASSVAEGGRPTDTQYFGPGTRLTVL.

This clone came up a few times. The chain employs TRBV7-3 and TRBJ2-1; 9 bases are shared with TRBD1. This CDR3 region has 16 residues. J gave up 4 bases and V 4 bases, and 8 bases lay outside the gene matches. The germline V gene encodes CDR1 SGHTA and CDR2 FQGTGA. CDR3 sequence (DNA): TGTGCCAGCAGCTCGCCGGGACAGGGTGTTTACAATGAGCAGTTCTTC. It is translated as CASSSPGQGVYNEQFF.

The CDR3: CASRKQGEDEKLFF. CDR3 DNA: TGTGCCAGTAGGAAACAGGGCGAGGATGAAAAACTGTTTTTT. The rearrangement uses TRBV19 and TRBJ1-4; possibly TRBD1 for D (6 bases). This CDR3 contains 14 residues. Germline V gene data show CDR1 as LNHDA and CDR2 as SQIVND (reference sequence). The V end lost 6 bases, the J end lost 6 bases, and 14 bases lay between the germline ends.

The J gene is TRBJ1-2, the V gene TRBV7-9; 10 bases map to TRBD1. The junction had 4 bases not matched to a gene; V was cut back by 6 bases and J by 6 bases. CDR1 and CDR2 from the germline V gene are SEHNR and FQNEAQ (reference sequence). The CDR3 runs 13 residues. CDR3 sequence: CASSSDRGDGYTF. The CDR3, as DNA: TGTGCCAGCAGTTCGGACAGGGGGGATGGCTACACCTTC.

The rearrangement uses TRBV19 and TRBJ1-3, with D perhaps matching TRBD1 (5 bases). This CDR3 is 16 amino acids long. The V gene lost 4 bases and the J gene lost 0 bases, with 13 bases spanning the gap. Looked up from germline, CDR1 is LNHDA and CDR2 is SQIVND (reference sequence). CDR3 amino acids: CASSTRTQLSGNTIYF. For the CDR3, the DNA is TGTGCCAGTAGTACAAGGACACAACTCTCTGGAAACACCATATATTTT.

V is TRBV19 and J is TRBJ2-3; 8 nucleotides line up with TRBD2. The CDR3 totals 13 residues. Per germline, CDR1 LNHDA and CDR2 SQIVND (reference sequence). The trim removed 2 bases at V and 10 bases at J, leaving 5 bases unmatched. CDR3 DNA: TGTGCCAGTAGTATACGAGCGGGGGAGGCGCAGTATTTT. Protein: CASSIRAGEAQYF.

The chain has TRBV14 and TRBJ1-1; D perhaps matches TRBD1 (6 bases). The CDR3 is made up of 13 amino acids. The V and J ends lost 9 bases and 5 bases respectively, with 16 bases between them. The V gene's germline CDR1 is SGHDN and CDR2 FVKESK. The CDR3 region has the DNA TGTGCCAGTGGGGGGGGCGCGAGAACTGAAGCTTTCTTT. Protein: CASGGGARTEAFF.

This chain joins TRBV12-3 or TRBV12-4 and TRBJ1-2, with 7 positions matching TRBD1. The junction had 7 bases not matched to a gene; V was cut back by 8 bases and J by 4 bases. This CDR3 is built from 13 residues. CDR3 coding DNA: TGTGCCAGCCGGTCAGGGGGAGGCTATGGCTACACCTTC. Its translation: CASRSGGGYGYTF.

The chain recombines TRBV6-5 with TRBJ2-7; unclear D gene. Trimming cost V 5 bases and J 2 bases, with 10 bases left between them. Per the germline V gene, CDR1 is MNHEY and CDR2 is SVGAGI. CDR3 length: 13 residues. The CDR3 reads CASSPTPAYEQYF. The CDR3 DNA follows: TGTGCCAGCAGTCCGACACCAGCCTACGAGCAGTACTTC.

V and J are TRBV5-4 and TRBJ1-4; D is unclear. This CDR3 comprises 14 residues. Trimming cost V 7 bases and J 0 bases, with 10 bases left between them. In germline, CDR1 is SGHNT, CDR2 YYREEE (reference sequence). The CDR3 DNA is TGTGCCAGCTCCCCCGCGGCAACTAATGAAAAACTGTTTTTT. Its protein product is CASSPAATNEKLFF.

The V and J genes are TRBV18 and TRBJ1-3; D is unclear. CDR3 length: 12 residues. Trimming shortened V by 7 bases and J by 0 bases, and 4 bases separated the two germline ends. Germline V gene lookup returns CDR1 KGHSH and CDR2 LQKENI. CDR3 protein: CASYSSGNTIYF. CDR3 DNA: TGTGCCAGCTATAGCTCTGGAAACACCATATATTTT.

V and J are TRBV6-2 or TRBV6-3 and TRBJ2-3; 14 bases map to TRBD2. The J segment lost 5 bases and the V segment lost 2 bases, leaving 3 bases of the junction unmatched. The CDR3 runs to 16 residues. Looked up from germline, CDR1 is MNHEY and CDR2 is SVGEGT. DNA of the CDR3: TGTGCCAGCAGTTACCCCGGACTAGCGGGGGGAGATACGCAGTATTTT. This sequence encodes CASSYPGLAGGDTQYF.

This chain links TRBV11-2 with TRBJ2-2; 9 nucleotides match TRBD1. This CDR3 spans 15 amino acids. V shed 3 bases, J shed 6 bases, and the junction held 5 bases outside the gene matches. The V gene's germline CDR1 is SGHAT and CDR2 FQNNGV. CDR3 region: CASSFGTGWSGELFF. CDR3 DNA: TGTGCCAGCAGCTTCGGGACAGGGTGGTCCGGGGAGCTGTTTTTT.

The DNA of the CDR3 is TGTGCCAGCAGCCCCAGATTTCCACGGAACACCGGGGAGCTGTTTTTT. Protein product: CASSPRFPRNTGELFF. The chain is built from TRBV7-3 and TRBJ2-2; D is ambiguous. The length of the CDR3 is 16 residues. The ends were cut back, 5 bases at V and 1 base at J, with 14 bases in the middle. Germline CDR1 is SGHTA and CDR2 is FQGTGA.

The V and J genes are TRBV7-9 and TRBJ2-7, with 8 nucleotides matching TRBD2. V was pared by 3 bases and J by 7 bases, with 8 bases of the junction left unmatched. The CDR3 sequence is 14 residues long. Germline V gene lookup returns CDR1 SEHNR and CDR2 FQNEAQ (reference sequence). This CDR3 is CASSLAGLAGEQYF. CDR3 DNA sequence: TGTGCCAGCAGCTTGGCCGGACTAGCTGGAGAGCAGTACTTC.

V usage is TRBV7-2 and J usage is TRBJ1-5; a possible D gene is TRBD1 (5 bases). Germline CDR1 and CDR2: SGHTA and FQGNSA. V was trimmed by 1 base and J by 4 bases, leaving 8 bases between them. The CDR3 runs 14 residues. CDR3 region: CASSLEQVNQPQHF. CDR3 DNA sequence: TGTGCCAGCAGCTTAGAACAGGTGAATCAGCCCCAGCATTTT. Full variable domain (remainder filled in from reference TRBV7-2 and TRBJ1-5): GAGVSQSPSNKVTEKGKDVELRCDPISGHTALYWYRQSLGQGLEFLIYFQGNSAPDKSGLPSDRFSAERTGGSVSTLTIQRTQQEDSAVYLCASSLEQVNQPQHFGDGTRLSIL.

V and J are TRBV6-5 and TRBJ2-7; D may be TRBD1 (6 bases). The length of the CDR3 is 13 residues. Trimming pared 5 bases from V and 2 bases from J, leaving 10 bases between. The germline gives CDR1 MNHEY, CDR2 SVGAGI. CDR3 sequence reads: CASSIQGAYEQYV. In nucleotides, the CDR3 is TGTGCCAGCAGTATACAGGGTGCCTACGAGCAGTACGTC.

This chain uses TRBV14 with TRBJ1-1; no definite D call. The V end lost 4 bases, the J end lost 4 bases, and 4 bases lay between the germline ends. This CDR3 is built from 11 residues. CDR1 and CDR2 (germline): SGHDN, FVKESK. The CDR3 DNA sequence: TGTGCCAGCAGCCGCGGCACTGAAGCTTTCTTT. Residues: CASSRGTEAFF.

The V call is TRBV30, the J call TRBJ1-5; D uncertain. The germline V and J ends were trimmed by 4 bases and 0 bases, with 10 bases remaining between them. The V gene's germline CDR1 is GTSNPN and CDR2 SVGIG (reference sequence). The CDR3 is made up of 14 amino acids. Written as DNA, the CDR3 is TGTGCCTGGACTGCAGACAATAGCAATCAGCCCCAGCATTTT. Amino acids: CAWTADNSNQPQHF.

The genes are TRBV4-1 and TRBJ2-1; 11 bases align to TRBD2. In germline, CDR1 is MGHRA, CDR2 YSYEKL. The CDR3 has 16 amino acids. The V gene end was trimmed by 6 bases and the J gene end by 4 bases; junction bases not matched to a gene: 8. The CDR3 protein is CASSQKLAGVYNEQFF. For the CDR3, the DNA is TGCGCCAGCAGTCAGAAACTAGCGGGGGTATACAATGAGCAGTTCTTC.

Only a few counts were recorded for this clone. This CDR3 is CASQPGHFNSPLHF. In DNA form, the CDR3 reads TGTGCCAGCCAACCGGGACACTTTAATTCACCCCTCCACTTT. The chain couples TRBV6-5 to TRBJ1-6; possibly TRBD1 for D (6 bases). The length of the CDR3 is 14 residues. The V and J ends lost 8 bases and 6 bases respectively, with 14 bases between them. Germline lookup yields CDR1 MNHEY and CDR2 SVGAGI.

The gene calls are TRBV5-4 and TRBJ2-6; TRBD1 aligns across 7 bases. The CDR3 spans 18 residues. Looked up from germline, CDR1 is SGHNT and CDR2 is YYREEE (reference sequence). Germline trimming cut 4 bases from V and 0 bases from J; bases unmatched to any gene: 10. The CDR3 region is CASSRGQSTVSGANVLTF. CDR3 bases: TGTGCCAGCAGCCGGGGACAGTCGACCGTCTCTGGGGCCAACGTCCTGACTTTC.

The V and J genes are TRBV12-3 or TRBV12-4 and TRBJ1-6; the D is unclear. Trimming removed 5 bases from V and 9 bases from J, with 11 bases in between. This CDR3 is 13 amino acids long. The CDR3 DNA reads TGTGCCAGCAGTCGCCGGCCAGGTTCACCCCTCCACTTT. It is translated as CASSRRPGSPLHF.